Listed below are T cell receptor beta chains from one sample, sequenced in a study of blood T cell repertoires in COVID-19. Measured with immunoSEQ multiplex PCR; TCRdb has only the in-frame clones, and not every one. Here the sample spans roughly 200,000 clones, about nine tenths being singletons. Sequenced sample: peripheral blood. These receptors were obtained from a man between 65 and 85 years old with acute or convalescent COVID-19. CDR3s include the opening cysteine and the closing phenylalanine or tryptophan. The D gene is left open where the match is weak. Size values are once, few and many counts, or a class for expanded clones, and some rows have none.

D gene,clone size,J gene,V gene,CDR3 length,CDR3 protein,CDR3 DNA
TRBD1,once,TRBJ1-6,TRBV3-1/TRBV3-2,14,CASSLGTGGSPLHF,TGTGCCAGCAGCCTTGGGACAGGCGGTTCACCCCTCCACTTT
TRBD2,.,TRBJ2-3,TRBV7-2,19,CASSLPRLAGGRGTDTQYF,TGTGCCAGCAGCTTACCGCGACTAGCGGGAGGGCGGGGCACAGATACGCAGTATTTT
TRBD1,.,TRBJ1-5,TRBV7-9,15,CASSPQGLNNQPQHF,TGTGCCAGCAGCCCACAGGGGTTAAACAATCAGCCCCAGCATTTT
TRBD2,.,TRBJ2-1,TRBV9,18,CASSPRLAGGSSYNEQFF,TGTGCCAGCAGCCCACGACTAGCGGGAGGTAGCTCCTACAATGAGCAGTTCTTC
.,.,TRBJ2-7,TRBV19,12,CASSKWASEQYF,TGTGCCAGTAGCAAATGGGCCTCCGAGCAGTACTTC
.,.,TRBJ2-5,TRBV10-3,11,CAISVKETQYF,TGTGCCATCAGTGTTAAAGAGACCCAGTACTTC
TRBD1,.,TRBJ1-2,TRBV29-1,13,CSAERDSYYGYTF,TGCAGCGCCGAAAGGGACAGCTACTATGGCTACACCTTC
.,.,TRBJ2-2,TRBV19,15,CASSILARNTGELFF,TGTGCCAGTAGTATCCTAGCGAGGAACACCGGGGAGCTGTTTTTT
.,.,TRBJ1-2,TRBV5-1,15,CASSLASGGNYGYTF,TGCGCCAGCAGCTTGGCCTCGGGAGGGAACTATGGCTACACCTTC
TRBD2,.,TRBJ2-1,TRBV27,16,CASNAPGLAGGGEQFF,TGTGCCAGCAACGCCCCGGGACTAGCGGGAGGTGGTGAGCAGTTCTTC
TRBD2,.,TRBJ2-7,TRBV2,14,CASSGGTTSYEQYF,TGTGCCAGCAGTGGGGGGACTACGTCCTACGAGCAGTACTTC
.,few,TRBJ1-1,TRBV11-3,13,CASSLQEDTEAFF,TGTGCCAGCAGCTTACAGGAGGACACTGAAGCTTTCTTT
.,.,TRBJ2-3,TRBV7-9,17,CASSLVGGGQRLDTQYF,TGTGCCAGCAGCTTAGTTGGAGGAGGGCAGCGGTTAGATACGCAGTATTTT
TRBD2,.,TRBJ2-3,TRBV13,18,CASSLEASGSASTDTQYF,TGTGCCAGCAGCTTAGAGGCTAGCGGGAGCGCTAGCACAGATACGCAGTATTTT
TRBD2,.,TRBJ2-1,TRBV19,14,CATAGTSGWCEQFF,TGTGCCACCGCGGGGACTAGCGGATGGTGTGAGCAGTTCTTC
TRBD2,.,TRBJ2-3,TRBV3-1/TRBV3-2,18,CASSQRAPSGTSTDTQYF,TGTGCCAGCAGCCAGAGGGCGCCTAGCGGTACTAGCACAGATACGCAGTATTTT
.,.,TRBJ2-7,TRBV7-9,17,CASSLGLGGEPSYEQYF,TGTGCCAGCAGCCTCGGGTTGGGGGGAGAACCATCCTACGAGCAGTACTTC
TRBD1,.,TRBJ1-5,TRBV7-8,15,CASSERGGRGQPQHF,TGTGCCAGCAGCGAAAGAGGGGGCCGGGGACAGCCCCAGCATTTT
TRBD2,few,TRBJ2-3,TRBV7-9,17,CASSSLYRTSGDNTQYF,TGTGCCAGCAGCTCCCTATATCGGACTAGCGGGGATAATACGCAGTATTTT
.,few,TRBJ2-2,TRBV7-3,14,CASSLSRYTGELFF,TGTGCCAGCAGCTTAAGCAGATACACCGGGGAGCTGTTTTTT
.,.,TRBJ2-1,TRBV5-1,12,CASSLSGNEQFF,TGCGCCAGCAGCTTGTCAGGCAATGAGCAGTTCTTC
.,.,TRBJ2-5,TRBV5-5,14,CASSLGTPRETQYF,TGTGCCAGCAGCCTAGGGACACCACGGGAGACCCAGTACTTC
.,.,TRBJ1-2,TRBV12-3/TRBV12-4,12,CASRPPGYGYTF,TGTGCCAGCAGGCCCCCCGGCTATGGCTACACCTTC
.,.,TRBJ2-7,TRBV12-3/TRBV12-4,13,CASSWDLTYEQYF,TGTGCCAGCAGTTGGGACTTAACCTACGAGCAGTACTTC
TRBD1,.,TRBJ1-1,TRBV7-2,19,CASSLARDRARVGDTEAFF,TGTGCCAGCAGCTTAGCGAGGGACAGGGCGAGGGTGGGGGACACTGAAGCTTTCTTT
.,.,TRBJ2-7,TRBV3-1/TRBV3-2,11,CASSQVGQKYF,TGTGCCAGCAGCCAAGTGGGACAAAAGTACTTC
.,.,TRBJ1-1,TRBV18,14,CASSPQQDPTEAFF,TGTGCCAGCTCACCGCAACAGGATCCCACTGAAGCTTTCTTT
.,.,TRBJ1-6,TRBV7-3,16,CASSLDPPGGGSPLHF,TGTGCCAGCAGCTTGGACCCACCCGGAGGAGGTTCACCCCTCCACTTT
.,.,TRBJ1-6,TRBV2,13,CASSESPGSPLHF,TGTGCCAGCAGCGAGAGTCCGGGGTCACCCCTCCACTTT
TRBD2,.,TRBJ2-1,TRBV7-2,15,CASSLLAGVYNEQFF,TGTGCCAGCAGCTTACTAGCGGGAGTTTACAATGAGCAGTTCTTC
.,.,TRBJ2-1,TRBV7-3,14,CASSLTTSHNEQFF,TGTGCCAGCAGCTTAACTACTAGCCACAATGAGCAGTTCTTC
.,.,TRBJ2-7,TRBV2,11,CASSELYEQYF,TGTGCCAGCAGTGAATTATACGAGCAGTACTTC
TRBD2,.,TRBJ2-2,TRBV24-1,17,CATSDSMGGSITGELFF,TGTGCCACCAGTGATTCCATGGGCGGGAGCATCACCGGGGAGCTGTTTTTT
.,.,TRBJ2-7,TRBV11-3,13,CASSPRPGVEQYF,TGTGCCAGCAGCCCGAGACCCGGGGTGGAGCAGTACTTC
.,.,TRBJ2-7,TRBV5-4,15,CASSLQGRRDYEQYF,TGTGCCAGCAGCTTGCAGGGTAGAAGGGACTACGAGCAGTACTTC
TRBD1,.,TRBJ1-1,TRBV6-5,13,CASRVQGDTEAFF,TGTGCCAGCAGGGTACAGGGGGACACTGAAGCTTTCTTT
.,.,TRBJ1-1,TRBV9,15,CASSVGAGRYTEAFF,TGTGCCAGCAGCGTAGGAGCAGGGAGGTACACTGAAGCTTTCTTT
TRBD2,.,TRBJ2-3,TRBV19,15,CASSKGLAGGGTQYF,TGTGCCAGTAGTAAGGGACTAGCGGGAGGAGGTACGCAGTATTTT
.,.,TRBJ2-7,TRBV5-4,15,CASTLMGPPAYEQYF,TGTGCCAGCACCCTTATGGGGCCTCCCGCCTACGAGCAGTACTTC
.,.,TRBJ2-5,TRBV7-9,14,CASSQFQEGETQYF,TGTGCCAGCAGCCAATTCCAGGAGGGTGAGACCCAGTACTTC
.,.,TRBJ1-2,TRBV12-3/TRBV12-4,12,CASSLSGGGYTF,TGTGCCAGCAGCCTCTCCGGGGGAGGCTACACCTTC
TRBD2,.,TRBJ2-1,TRBV7-6,18,CASSLLGSGSVSYNEQFF,TGTGCCAGCAGTCTCTTGGGTAGCGGGAGTGTCTCCTACAATGAGCAGTTCTTC
TRBD2,.,TRBJ2-3,TRBV15,16,CATSSGLAGETDTQYF,TGTGCCACCAGCTCGGGACTAGCGGGAGAAACAGATACGCAGTATTTT
.,.,TRBJ2-3,TRBV7-2,16,CASSLVSTAATDTQYF,TGTGCCAGCAGCTTAGTAAGCACAGCAGCCACAGATACGCAGTATTTT
.,.,TRBJ1-3,TRBV6-5,14,CASRTTNSGNTIYF,TGTGCCAGCCGCACAACTAACTCTGGAAACACCATATATTTT
.,.,TRBJ1-1,TRBV15,14,CATSRDLASGEAFF,TGTGCCACCAGCAGAGATTTAGCGAGCGGAGAAGCTTTCTTT
.,.,TRBJ1-1,TRBV4-3,15,CASSYRTGRNTEAFF,TGCGCCAGCAGCTACCGAACAGGGCGGAACACTGAAGCTTTCTTT
.,.,TRBJ1-1,TRBV16,15,CASSHAGNMNTEAFF,TGTGCCAGCAGCCATGCCGGGAACATGAACACTGAAGCTTTCTTT
.,.,TRBJ2-1,TRBV6-6,16,CASVMHRTENSNEQFF,TGTGCCAGCGTTATGCATAGGACAGAAAATTCCAATGAGCAGTTCTTC
TRBD2,few,TRBJ2-7,TRBV18,14,CASSPGGTSNEQYF,TGTGCCAGCTCCCCGGGTGGGACTAGTAATGAGCAGTACTTC
TRBD2,once,TRBJ2-1,TRBV3-1/TRBV3-2,17,CASSQGGSGRSYNEQFF,TGTGCCAGCAGCCAAGGTGGTAGCGGGAGATCCTACAATGAGCAGTTCTTC
TRBD2,.,TRBJ2-1,TRBV4-3,16,CASSQGLAESYNEQFF,TGCGCCAGCAGCCAAGGACTAGCGGAATCCTACAATGAGCAGTTCTTC
.,few,TRBJ1-5,TRBV19,14,CASSIDSGAQPQHF,TGTGCCAGTAGTATAGACTCAGGGGCGCAGCCCCAGCATTTT